The rows below give T cell receptor beta chains drawn from one sample of a study of shared clonotypes between healthy human individuals. Sequenced by immunoSEQ multiplex PCR; TCRdb stores in-frame clones only, minus some. In the table there are hundreds of thousands of clones, around 72% of which are singletons. The sample taken for sequencing was memory CD4+ T cells sorted from blood. The receptors derive from a woman aged 25 to 39 in good health. Each CDR3 is given with its conserved first and last residue. The D gene is left open where the match is weak. Not every row has a clone size; where given, it reads once, few, many or a size class.

d_call clone_size j_call cdr3_length v_call cdr3_aa cdr3_nt
NA NA TRBJ2-3 15 TRBV28 CASSLISRSTDTQYF TGTGCCAGCAGTTTAATTAGTCGGTCTACAGATACGCAGTATTTT
NA NA TRBJ1-3 17 TRBV7-3 CASSAQGGDPSGNTIYF TGTGCCAGCAGCGCCCAGGGCGGGGATCCCTCTGGAAACACCATATATTTT
NA NA TRBJ1-3 15 TRBV11-2 CASSLGPLSGNTIYF TGTGCCAGCAGCTTAGGGCCGCTCTCTGGAAACACCATATATTTT
TRBD2 NA TRBJ2-7 14 TRBV6-5 CASTRTSGTYEQYF TGTGCCAGCACCCGGACTAGCGGAACATACGAGCAGTACTTC
NA NA TRBJ2-2 16 TRBV5-6 CASSTFSFKGTGELFF TGTGCCAGCAGCACGTTTTCTTTTAAGGGCACCGGGGAGCTGTTTTTT
TRBD2 NA TRBJ2-1 15 TRBV5-1 CASRTLAGGLNEQFF TGCGCCAGCAGGACTTTAGCGGGAGGCCTCAATGAGCAGTTCTTC
NA NA TRBJ1-5 17 TRBV4-1 CASSQGRVAPSNQPQHF TGCGCCAGCAGCCAAGGGCGGGTGGCCCCTTCCAATCAGCCCCAGCATTTT
NA NA TRBJ1-6 14 TRBV28 CASQEGSYNSPLHF TGTGCCAGCCAGGAAGGCTCCTATAATTCACCCCTCCACTTT
TRBD1 NA TRBJ1-4 14 TRBV7-6 CASSAGTEGEKLFF TGTGCCAGCAGCGCCGGGACAGAGGGTGAAAAACTGTTTTTT
NA NA TRBJ2-7 12 TRBV2 CACRTTSYEQYF TGTGCCTGCCGGACTACTTCCTACGAGCAGTACTTC
TRBD2 NA TRBJ2-7 15 TRBV28 CASSFDGTRHYEQYF TGTGCCAGCAGTTTTGATGGGACTAGACACTACGAGCAGTACTTC
TRBD1 NA TRBJ1-4 15 TRBV7-8 CASSQPGQGGEKLFF TGTGCCAGCAGCCAACCGGGACAGGGCGGTGAAAAACTGTTTTTT
NA NA TRBJ2-7 13 TRBV19 CASSLQTYTEQYF TGTGCCAGTAGTCTCCAGACTTATACCGAGCAGTACTTC
TRBD2 NA TRBJ2-5 13 TRBV28 CASSPSGQETQYF TGTGCCAGCAGCCCTAGCGGCCAAGAGACCCAGTACTTC
TRBD1 NA TRBJ1-4 16 TRBV27 CASSLYQGAGNEKLFF TGTGCCAGCAGTTTATATCAGGGGGCCGGTAATGAAAAACTGTTTTTT
NA NA TRBJ1-1 16 TRBV5-1 CASSYRDQTRGTEAFF TGCGCCAGCAGCTACCGGGATCAAACCAGGGGCACTGAAGCTTTCTTT
NA NA TRBJ2-1 18 TRBV6-7 CASSHPGVGGKGYNEQFF TGTGCCAGCAGTCACCCTGGGGTCGGGGGTAAAGGGTACAATGAGCAGTTCTTC
NA NA TRBJ2-1 17 TRBV29-1 CSVEDYRPGYSYNEQFF TGCAGCGTTGAAGATTATCGGCCAGGGTACTCCTACAATGAGCAGTTCTTC
NA NA TRBJ1-4 13 TRBV28 CASRGGKDEKLFF TGTGCCAGCAGAGGGGGGAAGGATGAAAAACTGTTTTTT
NA NA TRBJ2-2 15 TRBV14 CASSQRWDGTGELFF TGTGCCAGCAGCCAACGTTGGGACGGCACCGGGGAGCTGTTTTTT
NA NA TRBJ2-2 16 TRBV6-6 CASSSAREFVIGELFF TGTGCCAGCAGTTCTGCAAGGGAGTTCGTGATAGGGGAGCTGTTTTTT
TRBD1 NA TRBJ1-2 15 TRBV23-1 CASSQRGQGVVGYTF TGCGCCAGCAGTCAACGTGGGCAGGGGGTGGTTGGCTACACCTTC
NA NA TRBJ2-1 13 TRBV6-1 CASTAVLIGEQFF TGTGCCAGCACGGCAGTCCTTATAGGTGAGCAGTTCTTC
TRBD1 once TRBJ2-4 13 TRBV28 CASSPDRGNIQYF TGTGCCAGCAGCCCGGACAGGGGAAACATTCAGTACTTC
NA many TRBJ1-2 15 TRBV15 CATSRDPTVNYGYTF TGTGCCACCAGCAGAGACCCCACAGTTAACTATGGCTACACCTTC
NA NA TRBJ1-5 15 TRBV5-1 CASSLGGGPGQPQHF TGCGCCAGCAGCTTGGGCGGGGGACCGGGACAGCCCCAGCATTTT
NA NA TRBJ2-1 15 TRBV11-3 CASSLVSGPYNEQFF TGTGCCAGCAGCTTAGTCAGTGGGCCCTACAATGAGCAGTTCTTC
NA NA TRBJ2-1 13 TRBV19 CASSPDGLPEQFF TGTGCCAGTAGTCCGGACGGTCTACCTGAGCAGTTCTTC
NA few TRBJ1-3 18 TRBV23-1 CASPRHGGFCQSGNTIYF TGCGCCAGCCCCCGGCACGGGGGGTTTTGTCAGTCTGGAAACACCATATATTTT
NA NA TRBJ2-2 14 TRBV5-1 CASSYRQNTGELFF TGCGCCAGCAGCTACCGACAGAACACCGGGGAGCTGTTTTTT
TRBD1 NA TRBJ1-2 14 TRBV30 CAWSIGQGARGYTF TGTGCCTGGAGTATCGGGCAGGGGGCGCGGGGCTACACCTTC
NA NA TRBJ2-5 15 TRBV30 CAWRDISGVQETQYF TGTGCCTGGAGGGACATTTCTGGGGTTCAAGAGACCCAGTACTTC
TRBD2 NA TRBJ2-7 14 TRBV5-1 CASSRGLAGYEQYF TGCGCCAGCAGCAGGGGACTAGCCGGCTATGAGCAGTACTTC
NA once TRBJ1-2 13 TRBV6-1 CATGDFPNYGYTF TGTGCCACCGGAGATTTTCCTAACTATGGCTACACCTTC
NA NA TRBJ1-5 14 TRBV28 CASSFVDSNQPQHF TGTGCCAGCAGTTTTGTTGATAGCAATCAGCCCCAGCATTTT
TRBD2 NA TRBJ2-3 16 TRBV28 CASSLLSGRAADTQYF TGTGCCAGCAGTTTACTCAGCGGGAGGGCCGCAGATACGCAGTATTTT
NA many TRBJ2-1 18 TRBV11-2 CASSLVSTWGRTYNEQFF TGTGCCAGCAGCTTAGTATCCACTTGGGGGAGAACCTACAATGAGCAGTTCTTC
TRBD2 few TRBJ2-3 15 TRBV10-3 CAIRAGTSGTDTQYF TGTGCCATCAGAGCCGGGACTAGCGGGACAGATACGCAGTATTTT
NA NA TRBJ2-5 14 TRBV5-4 CASSPGSGEETQYF TGTGCCAGCAGCCCGGGATCTGGAGAAGAGACCCAGTACTTC
NA NA TRBJ1-5 13 TRBV19 CASSIKGRQPQHF TGTGCCAGTAGTATTAAAGGGAGGCAGCCCCAGCATTTT
NA NA TRBJ1-3 16 TRBV18 CASSPDNIPAGNTIYF TGTGCCAGCTCACCTGACAATATCCCAGCTGGAAACACCATATATTTT
NA NA TRBJ2-5 13 TRBV9 CASSVSREETQYF TGTGCCAGCAGCGTGAGCAGGGAGGAGACCCAGTACTTC
TRBD1 NA TRBJ2-7 16 TRBV28 CASSSPDRGLSYEQYF TGTGCCAGCAGTTCCCCCGACAGGGGTTTATCCTACGAGCAGTACTTC
TRBD2 NA TRBJ2-3 16 TRBV19 CASSLFRGGPGDTQYF TGTGCCAGTAGTCTCTTTCGGGGAGGGCCTGGAGATACGCAGTATTTT
NA NA TRBJ2-1 15 TRBV7-9 CASSSGDRWGNEQFF TGTGCCAGCAGCTCGGGAGACAGGTGGGGCAATGAGCAGTTCTTC
TRBD2 many TRBJ2-1 16 TRBV7-2 CASSLASGATYNEQFF TGTGCCAGCAGCTTAGCTAGCGGGGCGACCTACAATGAGCAGTTCTTC
NA NA TRBJ2-1 15 TRBV5-1 CASSLASGSYNEQFF TGCGCCAGCAGCTTGGCGTCAGGATCCTACAATGAGCAGTTCTTC
NA few TRBJ2-7 15 TRBV7-8 CASSFRRTGLYEQYF TGTGCCAGCAGCTTCCGGAGAACGGGGTTATACGAGCAGTACTTC
TRBD1 NA TRBJ1-2 16 TRBV5-8 CASSPVTGGSEYGYTF TGTGCCAGCAGCCCCGTGACAGGGGGCTCGGAGTATGGCTACACCTTC
NA NA TRBJ2-5 13 TRBV5-1 CASSLGGSETQYF TGCGCCAGCAGCCTGGGGGGTTCAGAGACCCAGTACTTC
TRBD1 NA TRBJ2-1 14 TRBV5-1 CASIPDRGDNEQFF TGCGCCAGCATCCCGGACAGGGGTGACAATGAGCAGTTCTTC
NA NA TRBJ1-1 11 TRBV11-2 CASSLQVEAFF TGTGCCAGCAGCTTACAGGTAGAAGCTTTCTTT
TRBD2 NA TRBJ2-7 13 TRBV5-1 CASSFSREHEQYF TGCGCCAGCAGCTTCTCGCGGGAGCACGAGCAGTACTTC
TRBD2 NA TRBJ2-7 13 TRBV4-1 CASSRTSGTEQYF TGCGCCAGCAGCCGAACTAGCGGGACGGAGCAGTACTTC